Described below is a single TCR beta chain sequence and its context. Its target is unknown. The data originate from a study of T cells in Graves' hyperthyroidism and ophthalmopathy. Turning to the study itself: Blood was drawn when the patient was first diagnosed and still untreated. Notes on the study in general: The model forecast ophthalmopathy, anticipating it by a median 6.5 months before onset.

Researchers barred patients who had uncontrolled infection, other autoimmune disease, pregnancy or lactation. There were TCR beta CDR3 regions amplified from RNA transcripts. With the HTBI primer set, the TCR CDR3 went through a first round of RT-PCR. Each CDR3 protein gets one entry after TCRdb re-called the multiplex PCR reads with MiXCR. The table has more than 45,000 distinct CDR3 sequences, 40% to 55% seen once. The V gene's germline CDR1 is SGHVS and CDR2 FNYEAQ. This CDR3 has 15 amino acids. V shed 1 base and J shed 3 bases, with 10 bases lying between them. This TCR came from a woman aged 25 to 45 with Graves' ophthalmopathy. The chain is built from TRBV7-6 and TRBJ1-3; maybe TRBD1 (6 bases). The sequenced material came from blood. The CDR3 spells CASSLGGQGGNTIYF. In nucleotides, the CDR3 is TGTGCCAGCAGCTTAGGGGGGCAGGGTGGAAACACCATATATTTT.